A single sample gave rise to the 17 T cell receptor beta chains below, sequenced in a study of T cells in Graves' hyperthyroidism and ophthalmopathy. TCR beta CDR3 regions were amplified from RNA. Primed by the HTBI set, a first-round RT-PCR was run on the TCR CDR3. MiXCR was run by TCRdb on the multiplex PCR reads, yielding one entry per CDR3 protein. The sample contains 450,000 to 500,000 distinct CDR3 sequences, approximately 23% of which appear only once. Material: blood. These receptors were obtained from a woman in her 70s with Graves' ophthalmopathy.

This chain joins TRBV12-3 or TRBV12-4 and TRBJ1-1, with 8 bases identical to TRBD1. The CDR3 is 16 amino acids. The trim removed 5 bases at V and 3 bases at J, leaving 11 bases unmatched. The CDR3 here is CASSPWTGQVDTEAFF. CDR3 sequence (DNA): TGTGCCAGCAGTCCCTGGACAGGGCAGGTAGACACTGAAGCTTTCTTT.

The rearrangement uses TRBV6-1 and TRBJ1-3; TRBD1 aligns across 11 bases. Germline values: CDR1 MNHNS, CDR2 SASEGT. This CDR3 has 15 amino acids. The V and J ends lost 4 bases and 4 bases, in that order; junction bases with no gene match: 3. The CDR3 is CASSGTGGAGNTIYF. The CDR3 DNA follows: TGTGCCAGCAGTGGGACAGGGGGCGCCGGAAACACCATATATTTT.

This clonotype was seen more than once but under ten times. As DNA, the CDR3 is TGTGCCTGGAGTTCCGGACCGCCGGCGGAGACCCAGTACTTC. Translated, it gives CAWSSGPPAETQYF. The V gene is TRBV7-2, the J gene TRBJ2-5, with no clear D. The CDR3 runs to 14 residues. V was pared by 11 bases and J by 5 bases, with 21 bases between. CDR1 is SGHTA and CDR2 is FQGNSA in the germline V gene.

The chain is built from TRBV9 and TRBJ2-5; TRBD2 agrees at 9 bases. V dropped 4 bases and J dropped 3; count of bases not matched to a gene: 10. The CDR3 is 16 residues long. In germline, CDR1 is SGDLS, CDR2 YYNGEE. In DNA, the CDR3 is TGTGCCAGCAGCATAAGCGGGAGGCCCTCTAAAGAGACCCAGTACTTC. It yields the protein CASSISGRPSKETQYF.

The gene calls are TRBV6-1 and TRBJ1-4, with no clear D. The CDR3 length is 13 residues. V shed 6 bases and J shed 3 bases, with 8 bases lying between them. Germline V CDR1 and CDR2: MNHNS, SASEGT. The CDR3 DNA reads TGTGCCAGCAGAAGACTGCCTAATGAAAAACTGTTTTTT. Its protein is CASRRLPNEKLFF.

V is TRBV19 and J is TRBJ2-1; tentatively, D is TRBD2 (5 bases). Germline CDR1 and CDR2: LNHDA and SQIVND (reference sequence). The V end was cut by 9 bases, the J end by 0 bases, with 15 bases between. The CDR3 covers 15 residues. This chain's CDR3 is CASSGSESSYNEQFF. Written as DNA, the CDR3 is TGTGCCAGCAGCGGCAGTGAGTCCTCCTACAATGAGCAGTTCTTC.

The chain uses TRBV4-1 and TRBJ2-3, with 9 nucleotides matching TRBD2. The CDR3 covers 16 residues. V shed 3 bases and J 2 bases; nucleotides not matched to a gene: 6. The V gene's germline CDR1 is MGHRA and CDR2 YSYEKL. The CDR3 spells CASSQVAGVITDTQYF. The CDR3 coding sequence is TGCGCCAGCAGCCAGGTAGCGGGAGTTATCACAGATACGCAGTATTTT.

V gene TRBV6-5 combines with J gene TRBJ2-3, with 13 bases lining up with TRBD2. Losses at the gene ends were 0 bases for V and 4 bases for J; bases not matched to a gene: 10. CDR1 MNHEY and CDR2 SVGAGI come from the germline V gene. CDR3 length: 19 residues. The CDR3 loop reads CASSYSITGTSGVSDTQYF. The CDR3 DNA is TGTGCCAGCAGTTACTCGATAACCGGGACTAGCGGGGTTTCAGATACGCAGTATTTT.

This chain's CDR3 is CASWEVGDTEAFF. The CDR3 nucleotides read TGTGCCAGCTGGGAAGTTGGAGATACTGAAGCTTTCTTT. The V and J genes are TRBV7-3 and TRBJ1-1, with unresolved D. From germline, CDR1 is SGHTA and CDR2 FQGTGA. V lost 8 bases to trimming and J lost 5 bases, with 15 bases between them. The CDR3 consists of 13 residues.

This sequence joins TRBV12-3 or TRBV12-4 and TRBJ1-2, with D possibly matching TRBD1 (5 bases). The CDR3 is made up of 13 amino acids. V lost 1 base to trimming and J lost 8 bases, with 11 bases between them. The CDR3 here is CASSLGGARGYTF. The CDR3 DNA sequence: TGTGCCAGCAGTTTAGGGGGCGCCCGGGGCTACACCTTC.

This clonotype was seen many times. The rearrangement links TRBV28 to TRBJ2-3, with D tentatively TRBD1 (6 bases). The germline gives CDR1 MDHEN, CDR2 SYDVKM. V dropped 2 bases and J dropped 0 bases, with 12 bases sitting between them. The CDR3 is made up of 16 amino acids. The CDR3 DNA follows: TGTGCCAGCAGTTTAACAGGGTCGAGTAGCACAGATACGCAGTATTTT. It encodes CASSLTGSSSTDTQYF.

The chain recombines TRBV6-1 with TRBJ1-4, with TRBD1 matching over 10 bases. The CDR3 runs 17 residues. V dropped 6 bases and J dropped 0; count of bases not matched to a gene: 7. Germline V gene sequence: CDR1 MNHNS, CDR2 SASEGT. The CDR3 sequence: CASSPGTGVSTNEKLFF. Written as DNA, the CDR3 is TGTGCCAGCAGCCCCGGGACAGGGGTGTCAACTAATGAAAAACTGTTTTTT.

This clonotype was observed many times. CDR3 sequence: CASSLDSRQPQHF. The CDR3 DNA reads TGTGCCAGCAGCTTGGACAGTCGACAGCCCCAGCATTTT. J is TRBJ1-5 and V is TRBV5-6; D unresolved. Between the trimmed V and J ends, which lost 0 bases and 7 bases, there was a span of 8 bases. CDR1 is SGHDT and CDR2 is YYEEEE in the germline V gene. The CDR3 runs 13 residues.

This chain links TRBV6-1 with TRBJ2-1; 9 positions match TRBD1. V was clipped by 7 bases and J by 4 bases; unmatched bases: 11. CDR3 size: 16 residues. From germline, CDR1 is MNHNS and CDR2 SASEGT. CDR3 sequence (DNA): TGTGCCAGCATACTCTCCGGGACAGGGCAGTACAATGAGCAGTTCTTC. Its translation: CASILSGTGQYNEQFF.

This clonotype was seen a single time. The rearrangement joins TRBV6-1 to TRBJ2-2, with TRBD2 matching over 14 bases. Looked up from germline, CDR1 is MNHNS and CDR2 is SASEGT. The CDR3 length is 15 residues. Losses at the gene ends were 6 bases for V and 7 bases for J; bases not matched to a gene: 4. CDR3 region: CASRGLAGVNGELFF. The CDR3 DNA follows: TGTGCCAGCAGGGGACTAGCGGGAGTTAACGGGGAGCTGTTTTTT.

The chain recombines TRBV24-1 with TRBJ2-3; 8 nucleotides match TRBD2. Trimming took 5 bases from V and 2 from J; bases not matched to a gene: 5. CDR3 size: 15 residues. Germline V gene sequence: CDR1 KGHDR, CDR2 SFDVKD. CDR3 nucleotide sequence: TGTGCCACCAGTGTCCCGGGAGGGTCCACAGATACGCAGTATTTT. Amino acid sequence: CATSVPGGSTDTQYF.

The table lists this clonotype with many counts. The J gene is TRBJ2-1, the V gene TRBV28; 7 bases fit TRBD2. The CDR3 consists of 15 residues. Germline V CDR1 and CDR2: MDHEN, SYDVKM. V dropped 5 bases and J dropped 6; count of bases not matched to a gene: 10. The CDR3 reads CASSNSAGATNEQFF. In nucleotides, the CDR3 is TGTGCCAGCAGTAATTCCGCGGGAGCCACCAATGAGCAGTTCTTC.